This passage covers 23 T cell receptor beta chains from one sample sequenced in a study of shared clonotypes between healthy human individuals. TCRdb keeps only in-frame clones here, not all; method: immunoSEQ multiplex PCR. Found here are millions of clones, around 96% of them singletons; the top ten hold about 1.1%. It was CD45RO-negative cells, positively selected for CCR7, that made up naive CD8 cells, with terminally differentiated effector memory CD45RA+ cells excluded. The specimen sequenced was naive CD8+ T cells sorted from blood. These receptors all stem from a man aged 18 to 30 in good health.

The chain joins TRBV4-1 to TRBJ2-1; TRBD2 is a possible D gene (6 bases). This CDR3 has 14 amino acids. CDR1 MGHRA and CDR2 YSYEKL come from the germline V gene. Trimming took off 7 bases at V and 10 bases at J, with 20 bases between the two ends. The CDR3 here is CASTLTGGVGEQFF. The CDR3 nucleotides read TGCGCCAGCACCCTAACTGGAGGGGTGGGGGAGCAGTTCTTC.

The CDR3 DNA reads as TGTGCCAGCAGTAAAACAGGGAGCGAGTACAAAAACATTCAGTACTTC. It yields the protein CASSKTGSEYKNIQYF. The chain combines TRBV28 with TRBJ2-4, with D maybe TRBD1 (6 bases). The CDR3 loop spans 16 amino acids. The V end lost 5 bases, the J end lost 3 bases, and 17 bases lay between the germline ends. CDR1 and CDR2 (germline): MDHEN, SYDVKM.

This chain uses TRBV5-8 with TRBJ2-5; 8 nucleotides align to TRBD1. V gave up 4 bases and J gave up 2 bases; unmatched junction bases: 4. The CDR3 loop spans 14 amino acids. Per germline, CDR1 SGHTS and CDR2 YDEGEE. The CDR3 region has the DNA TGTGCCAGCAGCGACAGGGGAGGACAAGAGACCCAGTACTTC. Amino acids: CASSDRGGQETQYF.

Here the CDR3 DNA reads TGTGCCAGCAGCAAAGGATGGATCGGGAATAGTACGCAGTATTTT. Translation gives CASSKGWIGNSTQYF. J is TRBJ2-3 and V is TRBV21-1; TRBD2 reflects the table's D call only, with no check against the DNA. TRBV21-1 is a pseudogene locus. The CDR3 is 15 amino acids.

This sequence joins TRBV18 and TRBJ1-1, with no clear D. This CDR3 region has 15 residues. The germline CDR1 and CDR2 sequences are KGHSH and LQKENI. The V end lost 6 bases, the J end lost 1 base, and 15 bases lay between the germline ends. CDR3 nucleotides: TGTGCCAGCTCCCTGCCTGGGGTAGGGAACACTGAAGCTTTCTTT. Translation gives CASSLPGVGNTEAFF.

This clone was observed a single time. The chain recombines TRBV9 with TRBJ1-4; D is unresolved. This CDR3 is built from 14 residues. Trimming stripped 0 bases from V and 4 bases from J, with 7 bases between. Germline assignment: CDR1 SGDLS and CDR2 YYNGEE. CDR3: CASSVGQDNEKLFF. CDR3 bases: TGTGCCAGCAGCGTAGGCCAGGATAATGAAAAACTGTTTTTT.

The CDR3 nucleotides read TGTGCCATCAGTGAGTTCGAGTTAGCCTTTCGCACCGGGGAGCTGTTTTTT. As protein: CAISEFELAFRTGELFF. The gene calls are TRBV10-3 and TRBJ2-2, with D unclear. Looked up from germline, CDR1 is ENHRY and CDR2 is SYGVKD. The CDR3 consists of 17 residues. V lost 1 base to trimming and J lost 4 bases, with 16 bases between them.

This clone was detected once. This chain links TRBV5-6 with TRBJ1-2, with D unresolved. This CDR3 contains 14 residues. V shed 0 bases and J shed 3 bases, with 9 bases lying between them. Germline CDR1 reads SGHDT; CDR2 reads YYEEEE. The CDR3: CASSLAYTDYGYTF. The CDR3 region has the DNA TGTGCCAGCAGCTTGGCCTATACAGACTATGGCTACACCTTC.

The chain has TRBV5-6 and TRBJ2-5; maybe TRBD1 (6 bases). Germline V lookup: CDR1 SGHDT, CDR2 YYEEEE. The CDR3 totals 14 residues. Trimming removed 3 bases at V and 9 bases at J, with 18 bases between. The CDR3 loop reads CASSYITGLSAQYF. The CDR3 DNA reads as TGTGCCAGCAGCTACATAACAGGGTTATCGGCCCAGTACTTC.

The chain uses TRBV19 and TRBJ2-7, with D perhaps assigned TRBD1 or TRBD2 (6 bases each). Germline CDR1 and CDR2: LNHDA and SQIVND (reference sequence). The germline V and J ends were trimmed by 5 bases and 5 bases, with 16 bases remaining between them. This CDR3 contains 14 residues. The CDR3 reads CASSERGRLDEQYF. The DNA of the CDR3 is TGTGCCAGTAGTGAACGGGGGCGGTTGGACGAGCAGTACTTC.

The rearrangement links TRBV28 to TRBJ1-1; 8 bases match TRBD1. The ends lost 6 bases at V and 6 bases at J; junction bases unmatched: 6. The CDR3 is made up of 13 amino acids. Germline values: CDR1 MDHEN, CDR2 SYDVKM. CDR3 coding DNA: TGTGCCAGCAGGTCACAGGGGGGGTCTGAAGCTTTCTTT. Its protein product is CASRSQGGSEAFF.

The rearrangement joins TRBV30 to TRBJ2-1; D possibly corresponds to TRBD1 (6 bases). The germline V and J ends were trimmed by 5 bases and 2 bases, with 10 bases remaining between them. From germline, CDR1 is GTSNPN and CDR2 SVGIG (reference sequence). The CDR3 totals 13 residues. CDR3 bases: TGTGCCTGGGGGGACACCCCCTACAATGAGCAGTTCTTC. It encodes CAWGDTPYNEQFF.

V and J are TRBV18 and TRBJ2-7; D possibly uses TRBD1 or TRBD2 (5 bases each). The CDR3 contains 16 residues. Germline assignment: CDR1 KGHSH and CDR2 LQKENI. V lost 2 bases and J lost 3, with 17 bases in between. The CDR3 region has the DNA TGTGCCAGCTCACCATCTTCGGGGCGTAAGTTCTACGAGCAGTACTTC. It translates to CASSPSSGRKFYEQYF.

This chain uses TRBV2 with TRBJ2-5; D is perhaps TRBD1 (6 bases). This CDR3 contains 16 residues. V shed 3 bases and J shed 2 bases, with 16 bases lying between them. Looked up from germline, CDR1 is SNHLY and CDR2 is FYNNEI. In DNA form, the CDR3 reads TGTGCCAGCAGTGAGGTCAGGACAGAGATACAAGAGACCCAGTACTTC. Encoded protein: CASSEVRTEIQETQYF.

Details on this clone: This sample includes further DNA sequences coding for the same CDR3. The V call is TRBV9, the J call TRBJ1-1; tentative D call: TRBD1 (6 bases). V was clipped by 0 bases and J by 6 bases, with 6 bases between them. Germline CDR1 SGDLS, CDR2 YYNGEE. The CDR3 has 12 residues. The CDR3 DNA reads TGTGCCAGCAGCGTAGGGGGGCCTGAAGCTTTCTTT. This sequence encodes CASSVGGPEAFF. Drawing the rest from reference TRBV9 and TRBJ1-1, the complete variable domain is DSGVTQTPKHLITATGQRVTLRCSPRSGDLSVYWYQQSLDQGLQFLIQYYNGEERAKGNILERFSAQQFPDLHSELNLSSLELGDSALYFCASSVGGPEAFFGQGTRLTVV.

This chain joins TRBV12-5 and TRBJ2-1, with D unresolved. Germline CDR1 is LGHNT and CDR2 is FRNRAP. The V gene lost 2 bases and the J gene lost 5 bases, with 13 bases spanning the gap. This CDR3 region has 15 residues. The CDR3 here is CASGLIPTTHNEQFF. CDR3 coding DNA: TGTGCTAGTGGTTTGATCCCGACGACCCACAATGAGCAGTTCTTC.

The gene calls are TRBV5-4 and TRBJ1-2, with no clear D. CDR3 length: 14 amino acids. The V gene's germline CDR1 is SGHNT and CDR2 YYREEE (reference sequence). Trimming shortened V by 1 base and J by 0 bases, and 7 bases separated the two germline ends. The CDR3 nucleotides read TGTGCCAGCAGCTTGAGAGGTACTAACTATGGCTACACCTTC. Amino acids: CASSLRGTNYGYTF.

The chain links TRBV4-3 to TRBJ2-7; 7 bases agree with TRBD1. V dropped 0 bases and J dropped 9; count of bases not matched to a gene: 11. The V gene's germline CDR1 is LGHNA and CDR2 YSLEER. The CDR3 extends over 15 amino acids. Here the CDR3 DNA reads TGCGCCAGCAGCCAAGATTATGGGACAGCCTCGGGGCAGTACTTC. Encoded protein: CASSQDYGTASGQYF.

V is TRBV27 and J is TRBJ1-6; D not certain. V lost 4 bases, J lost 10 bases, and 23 bases lay in between. CDR1 is MNHEY and CDR2 is SMNVEV in the germline V gene (reference sequence). The CDR3 loop spans 17 amino acids. The CDR3 DNA reads TGTGCCAGCAGTTCCCGGGAAGGGTTGGAGGTTGGGTCACCCCTCCACTTT. Its translation is CASSSREGLEVGSPLHF.

This clone was seen only once. This rearrangement joins TRBV7-8 to TRBJ2-7; 10 bases match TRBD2. The CDR3 is 15 residues long. CDR1 and CDR2 from the germline V gene are SGHVS and FQNEAQ. The V segment lost 5 bases and the J segment 9 bases; nucleotides outside the gene matches: 13. The DNA of the CDR3 is TGTGCCAGCAGCGCAACCGGGACTAGCGAATATGGGCAGTACTTC. Amino acids: CASSATGTSEYGQYF. Variable domain in full (rest from reference TRBV7-8 and TRBJ2-7): GAGVSQSPRYKVAKRGQDVALRCDPISGHVSLFWYQQALGQGPEFLTYFQNEAQLDKSGLPSDRFFAERPEGSVSTLKIQRTQQEDSAVYLCASSATGTSEYGQYFGPGTRLTVT.

The chain's CDR3 is CASIHRDVWETQYF. Here the CDR3 DNA reads TGTGCCAGCATCCACAGGGATGTGTGGGAGACCCAGTACTTC. This chain uses TRBV2 with TRBJ2-5, with D maybe TRBD1 (6 bases). The CDR3 sequence is 14 residues long. Trimming cost V 7 bases and J 5 bases, with 17 bases left between them. The germline gives CDR1 SNHLY, CDR2 FYNNEI.

V usage is TRBV7-9 and J usage is TRBJ1-1; tentatively, D is TRBD1 (5 bases). Trimming removed 6 bases at V and 3 bases at J, with 11 bases between. The CDR3 totals 13 residues. Germline-derived CDR1 and CDR2 are SEHNR and FQNEAQ (reference sequence). For the CDR3, the DNA is TGTGCCAGCAGTCAGTGGGGGGACACTGAAGCTTTCTTT. It yields the protein CASSQWGDTEAFF.

The chain employs TRBV9 and TRBJ2-3, with TRBD1 matching over 8 bases. Trimming at V came to 4 bases and at J to 4 bases, leaving 14 bases not matched to a gene. CDR1 and CDR2 from the germline V gene are SGDLS and YYNGEE. The CDR3 length is 17 residues. The CDR3 DNA reads as TGTGCCAGCAGCCCCCGGACAGGGTTCCAGTGGTCAGATACGCAGTATTTT. Translated: CASSPRTGFQWSDTQYF. The whole variable domain, filled in from reference TRBV9 and TRBJ2-3, reads DSGVTQTPKHLITATGQRVTLRCSPRSGDLSVYWYQQSLDQGLQFLIQYYNGEERAKGNILERFSAQQFPDLHSELNLSSLELGDSALYFCASSPRTGFQWSDTQYFGPGTRLTVL.